The T cell receptor (beta chain) described here comes from a study of identical twins. There are 18 residues in the CDR3. The germline V gene has CDR1 SGHDT and CDR2 YYEEEE. Unmatched junction bases numbered 19, after V lost 5 bases and J lost 5 bases. This clonotype was observed a few times. Each CDR3 protein is one row after TCRdb ran MiXCR on the 5' RACE reads. Of 1.5 million to 2 million distinct CDR3 sequences in the sample, about 32% were seen once. The chain carries TRBV5-6 and TRBJ2-5, with 9 nucleotides matching TRBD2. The sequence derives from a newborn girl in good health. The specimen sequenced was cord blood. As DNA, the CDR3 is TGTGCCAGCAGTCATACTTCGATAGCGGGAGCGATAAAGGAGACCCAGTACTTC. Protein product: CASSHTSIAGAIKETQYF.